The 15 T cell receptor beta chains below all came from one sample that was sequenced in a study of blood T cell repertoires in COVID-19. Sequencing was performed with immunoSEQ multiplex PCR; in TCRdb, only in-frame clones are kept and a portion is missing. The data hold about 180,000 clones, with around 80% observed a single time. Sequencing used peripheral blood. These receptors all come from a woman of 80 years or more with COVID-19, enrolled during active disease.

The genes are TRBV30 and TRBJ2-2; D possibly corresponds to TRBD1 (5 bases). Trimming removed 2 bases at V and 3 bases at J, with 13 bases between. Germline CDR1 is GTSNPN and CDR2 is SVGIG (reference sequence). The CDR3 length is 15 residues. The CDR3 sequence: CAWSPRPGYTGELFF. In DNA, the CDR3 is TGTGCCTGGAGTCCGCGCCCAGGGTACACCGGGGAGCTGTTTTTT.

The chain recombines TRBV10-3 with TRBJ1-1; TRBD1 matches 9 bases. CDR3 size: 14 residues. The germline V gene encodes CDR1 ENHRY and CDR2 SYGVKD. With V trimmed by 4 bases and J by 4 bases, 4 bases remained unmatched. The CDR3 region has the DNA TGTGCCATCAGTGGACAGGGGGTAGGCACTGAAGCTTTCTTT. Translation: CAISGQGVGTEAFF.

The CDR3 spells CASSLDKAGSLTYEQYF. The CDR3 DNA reads as TGCGCCAGCAGCTTGGACAAGGCAGGGTCGTTAACCTACGAGCAGTACTTC. J is TRBJ2-7 and V is TRBV5-1; a weak D match, TRBD1 (5 bases). Trimming left V 0 bases short and J 2 bases short, with 18 bases between. Germline lookup yields CDR1 SGHRS and CDR2 YFSETQ. The CDR3 has 17 amino acids.

This chain links TRBV19 with TRBJ1-2; 7 nucleotides agree with TRBD1. Germline V gives CDR1 LNHDA, CDR2 SQIVND (reference sequence). The CDR3 is made up of 15 amino acids. V lost 2 bases to trimming and J lost 0 bases; unmatched junction nucleotides: 3. CDR3 DNA: TGTGCCAGTAGTATACAAGGACAGGCTAACTATGGCTACACCTTC. Translation: CASSIQGQANYGYTF.

This rearrangement joins TRBV12-2 to TRBJ2-7; the D call in the table, TRBD1, was not verified against the DNA. TRBV12-2 is labeled a pseudogene. The CDR3 loop spans 11 amino acids. The CDR3 region is CASRYTYEQYF. DNA for the CDR3: TGTGCAAGTCGCTACACCTACGAGCAGTACTTC.

The gene calls are TRBV29-1 and TRBJ1-4; 7 bases match TRBD1. The V gene's germline CDR1 is SQVTM and CDR2 ANQGSEA. This CDR3 has 12 amino acids. V shed 7 bases, J shed 6 bases, and the junction held 5 bases outside the gene matches. CDR3 sequence reads: CSASGGDEKLFF. The CDR3 region has the DNA TGCAGCGCCTCAGGGGGAGATGAAAAACTGTTTTTT.

The V and J genes are TRBV6-5 and TRBJ2-1; a weak D match, TRBD2 (6 bases). Trimming pared 4 bases from V and 16 bases from J, leaving 17 bases between. From germline, CDR1 is MNHEY and CDR2 SVGAGI. The CDR3 has 12 amino acids. CDR3 in DNA: TGTGCCAGCAGTTCACGGGGGACTCAGTATTTCTTC. It is translated as CASSSRGTQYFF.

The chain employs TRBV27 and TRBJ2-1; 12 bases agree with TRBD2. V dropped 3 bases and J dropped 4; count of bases not matched to a gene: 1. The CDR3 sequence is 15 residues long. Germline V lookup: CDR1 MNHEY, CDR2 SMNVEV (reference sequence). The CDR3 DNA sequence: TGTGCCAGCAGTTTCGGGACTAGCGGGTACAATGAGCAGTTCTTC. Its protein is CASSFGTSGYNEQFF.

The rearrangement joins TRBV3-1 (or the pseudogene TRBV3-2) to TRBJ1-2; D gene uncertain. V was shortened by 0 bases and J by 13 bases, with 18 bases between the two germline ends. Germline V gives CDR1 LGHDT, CDR2 YNNKEL (reference sequence). The CDR3 totals 14 residues. The CDR3 is CASSQEPASRACTF. CDR3 nucleotide sequence: TGTGCCAGCAGCCAAGAACCGGCATCGAGGGCATGCACCTTC.

This clone was observed a handful of times. The CDR3 loop reads CASSISGGHYEQYF. The CDR3 DNA reads as TGCGCCAGCAGCATTTCGGGAGGCCACTACGAGCAGTACTTC. The chain couples TRBV5-1 to TRBJ2-7; 7 positions match TRBD2. The CDR3 loop spans 14 amino acids. Germline V gives CDR1 SGHRS, CDR2 YFSETQ. J was trimmed by 3 bases and V by 4 bases; bases with no gene match: 7.

A note on this clone: The junction departs from germline at one end; a sequencing error may be responsible. The chain employs TRBV7-8 and TRBJ2-3; D not resolved. The CDR3 has 16 residues. The V gene's germline CDR1 is SGHVS and CDR2 FQNEAQ. The CDR3 DNA follows: TGTGCCAGCAGCGTAGCTGGCCCCCCTTTCACAGATACGCAGTATTTT. Amino acid sequence: CASSVAGPPFTDTQYF.

This chain uses TRBV5-4 with TRBJ2-1; a possible D gene is TRBD2 (6 bases). CDR3 length: 15 residues. V lost 4 bases, J lost 0 bases, and 11 bases lay in between. Germline CDR1 and CDR2: SGHNT and YYREEE (reference sequence). Here the CDR3 reads CASSLRDFSYNEQFF. DNA for the CDR3: TGTGCCAGCAGCCTCCGGGACTTCTCCTACAATGAGCAGTTCTTC. Full variable domain (missing parts from reference TRBV5-4 and TRBJ2-1): ETGVTQSPTHLIKTRGQQVTLRCSSQSGHNTVSWYQQALGQGPQFIFQYYREEENGRGNFPPRFSGLQFPNYSSELNVNALELDDSALYLCASSLRDFSYNEQFFGPGTRLTVL.

This chain connects TRBV30 to TRBJ2-2, with 9 bases identical to TRBD1. CDR3 length: 17 amino acids. In germline, CDR1 is GTSNPN, CDR2 SVGIG (reference sequence). With V trimmed by 4 bases and J by 1 base, 10 bases remained unmatched. The CDR3 nucleotides read TGTGCCTGGACCCCCCCGGGACAGGGTTTGAACACCGGGGAGCTGTTTTTT. It encodes CAWTPPGQGLNTGELFF.

The genes are TRBV10-3 and TRBJ1-6; D is ambiguous. Germline V CDR1 and CDR2: ENHRY, SYGVKD. The CDR3 consists of 13 residues. Trimming left V 10 bases short and J 0 bases short, with 7 bases between. The CDR3: CATRSSYNSPLHF. The DNA of the CDR3 is TGTGCCACCAGGAGCTCCTATAATTCACCCCTCCACTTT.

J is TRBJ2-7 and V is TRBV19; 13 bases agree with TRBD2. The CDR3 extends over 15 amino acids. Germline CDR1 is LNHDA and CDR2 is SQIVND (reference sequence). J lost 2 bases, V lost 6 bases, and 4 bases had no gene match. Written as DNA, the CDR3 is TGTGCCAGTAGCCCGGGACTAGCGGGACCCTACGAGCAGTACTTC. Its protein product is CASSPGLAGPYEQYF.